This TCR beta chain was documented in a study of T cell changes during pregnancy in multiple sclerosis (dated by TCRdb to between 2017 and 2020). A note on the overall study: Changes in the T cell repertoire over the course of pregnancy were examined in this study in women with multiple sclerosis.

Per the germline V gene, SNHLY is the CDR1 and FYNNEI is the CDR2. V trim: 6 bases; J trim: 6 bases; unmatched bases: 5. The CDR3 starts with the cysteine, ends with the phenylalanine, and has 12 residues. Solely the CDR3 DNA is kept, with 36 bases framed from the first base. For this clone: There is no known antigen for this receptor. No base-level quality is on record; no much larger clone is a single base apart.

Library prep was done by the immunoSEQ multiplex PCR assay. The table was pulled from immuneACCESS by TCRdb, which kept in-frame rearrangements only. Such tables lose some clones; where checked, under half of the loss comes from unresolved V genes, and the rest has no known cause. In all, the sample holds roughly 48,000 clones, and around 94% of those were seen once. The top ten clones comprise about 0.94% of the sample. The V and J segments used are TRBV2 and TRBJ2-7, and 7 bases in between align with TRBD1. This clonotype originated in a female donor in good health, enrolled as a control in a pregnancy study. The sample was CD4+ T cells from peripheral blood mononuclear cells, taken in the second trimester of pregnancy. CDR3 region: CASRYTGAEQYF. At the DNA level, the sequence is TGTGCCAGCAGGTATACAGGGGCCGAGCAGTACTTC.